This T cell receptor beta chain emerged from a study of shared clonotypes between healthy human individuals. The overall study: Sampling drew on donors who were two women and a few men aged 18 to 49. The plates for each donor numbered three CD4 naive, three CD4 memory, two CD8 naive and one CD8 memory.

When replicate PCRs were run on sorted subsets, they used about 220 ng DNA, about 30,000 T cell genomes. In the original workflow: There were no quality scores in the junction-only immunoSEQ sequences, so filtering differed. Using immunoSEQ multiplex PCR, the repertoire was profiled, and TCRdb retains in-frame clones only, with some absent. V and J calls and clone size are given by that table; D and trimming were obtained from the DNA. The table records 1,500,000 or so clones, 97% to 99% of them present only once. V lost 1 base and J 1 base, leaving 10 bases between the germline ends. CDR3 length: 16 residues. From germline, CDR1 is MNHEY and CDR2 SMNVEV (reference sequence).

Sequenced material: naive CD4+ T cells sorted from blood. Subset of the sample: CD45RA+ positively selected. The TCR was taken from a man younger than 45 in good health. This chain joins TRBV27 and TRBJ2-2; the D gene is possibly TRBD1 (6 bases). The CDR3 DNA reads as TGTGCCAGCAGTTTATTTGGGGGCCGGAACACCGGGGAGCTGTTTTTT. Residues: CASSLFGGRNTGELFF.